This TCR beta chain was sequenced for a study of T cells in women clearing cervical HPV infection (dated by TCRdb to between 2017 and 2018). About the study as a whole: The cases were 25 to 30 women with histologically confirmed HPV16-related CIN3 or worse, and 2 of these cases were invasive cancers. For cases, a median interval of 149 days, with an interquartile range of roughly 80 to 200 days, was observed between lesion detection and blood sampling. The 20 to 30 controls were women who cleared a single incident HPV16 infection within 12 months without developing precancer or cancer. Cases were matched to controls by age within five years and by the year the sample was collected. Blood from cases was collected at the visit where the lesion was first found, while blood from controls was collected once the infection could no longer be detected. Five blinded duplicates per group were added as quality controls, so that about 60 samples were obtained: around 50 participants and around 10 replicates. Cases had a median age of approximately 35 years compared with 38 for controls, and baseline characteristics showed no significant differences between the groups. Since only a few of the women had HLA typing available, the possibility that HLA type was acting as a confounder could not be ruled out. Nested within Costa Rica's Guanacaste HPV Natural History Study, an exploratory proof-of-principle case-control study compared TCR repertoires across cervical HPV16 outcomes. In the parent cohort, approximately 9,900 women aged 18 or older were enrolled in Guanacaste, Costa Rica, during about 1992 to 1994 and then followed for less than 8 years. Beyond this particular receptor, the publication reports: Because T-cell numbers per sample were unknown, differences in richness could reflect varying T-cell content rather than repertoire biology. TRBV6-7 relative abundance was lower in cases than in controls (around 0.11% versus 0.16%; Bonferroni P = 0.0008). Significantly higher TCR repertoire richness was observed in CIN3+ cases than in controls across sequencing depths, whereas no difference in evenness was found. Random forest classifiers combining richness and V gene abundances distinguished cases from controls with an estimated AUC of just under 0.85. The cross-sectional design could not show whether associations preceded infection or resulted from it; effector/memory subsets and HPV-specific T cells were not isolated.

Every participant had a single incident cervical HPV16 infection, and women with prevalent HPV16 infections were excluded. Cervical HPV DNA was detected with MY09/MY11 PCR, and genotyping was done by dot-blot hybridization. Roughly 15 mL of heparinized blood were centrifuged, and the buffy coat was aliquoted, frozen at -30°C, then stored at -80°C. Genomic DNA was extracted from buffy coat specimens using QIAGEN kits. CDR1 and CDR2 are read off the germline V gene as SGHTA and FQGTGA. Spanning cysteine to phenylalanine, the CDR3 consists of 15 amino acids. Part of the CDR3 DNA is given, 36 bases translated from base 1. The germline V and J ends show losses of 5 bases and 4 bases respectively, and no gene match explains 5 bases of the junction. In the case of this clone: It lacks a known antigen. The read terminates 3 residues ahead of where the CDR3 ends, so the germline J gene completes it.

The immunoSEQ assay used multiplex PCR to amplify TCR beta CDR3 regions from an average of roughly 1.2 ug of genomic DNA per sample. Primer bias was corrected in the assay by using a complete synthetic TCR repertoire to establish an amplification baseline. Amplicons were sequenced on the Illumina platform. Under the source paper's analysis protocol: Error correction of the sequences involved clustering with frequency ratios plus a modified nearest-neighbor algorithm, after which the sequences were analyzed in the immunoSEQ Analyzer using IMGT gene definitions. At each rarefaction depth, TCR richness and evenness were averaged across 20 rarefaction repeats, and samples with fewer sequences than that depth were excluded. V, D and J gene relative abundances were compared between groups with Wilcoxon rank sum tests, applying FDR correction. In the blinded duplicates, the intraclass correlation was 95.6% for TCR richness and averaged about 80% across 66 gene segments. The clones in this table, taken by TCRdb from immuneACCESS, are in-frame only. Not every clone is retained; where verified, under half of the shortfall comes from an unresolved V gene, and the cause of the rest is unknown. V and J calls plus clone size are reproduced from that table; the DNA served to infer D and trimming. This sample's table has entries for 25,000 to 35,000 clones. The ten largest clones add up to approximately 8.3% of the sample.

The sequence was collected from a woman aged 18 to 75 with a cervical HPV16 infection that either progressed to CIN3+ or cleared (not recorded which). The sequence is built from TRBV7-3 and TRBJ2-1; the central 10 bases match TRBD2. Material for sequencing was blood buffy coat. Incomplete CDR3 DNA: TGTGCCAGCAGCCAACTGACTAGCGGGTACAATGAG. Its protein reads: CASSQLTSGYNE. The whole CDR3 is CASSQLTSGYNEQFF.